The 20 T cell receptor beta chains below come from one sample, sequenced in a study of T cells in Graves' hyperthyroidism and ophthalmopathy. It was RNA transcripts that yielded the amplified TCR beta CDR3 regions. RT-PCR in the first round (using the HTBI primer set) targeted the TCR CDR3. TCRdb re-analysed the multiplex PCR reads in MiXCR, keeping a single row per CDR3 protein. The sample lists over 650,000 distinct CDR3 sequences, over 15% occurring once. Material for sequencing was blood. All receptors come from a man between 18 and 35 years old with Graves' hyperthyroidism.

J is TRBJ2-5 and V is TRBV4-1; D is perhaps TRBD1 (6 bases). The CDR3 extends over 15 amino acids. From germline, CDR1 is MGHRA and CDR2 YSYEKL. Trimming took 4 bases from V and 4 from J, leaving 16 bases between them. CDR3 amino acids: CASSPPKDRGETQYF. The CDR3 DNA is TGCGCCAGCAGCCCTCCAAAGGACAGAGGAGAGACCCAGTACTTC.

CDR3 coding DNA: TGTGCCAGCACCATAGGGACTAGCGGGCCTGGTTTGCGGAATGAGCAGTTCTTC. It yields the protein CASTIGTSGPGLRNEQFF. The V call is TRBV7-9, the J call TRBJ2-1; 12 bases line up with TRBD2. Per the germline V gene, CDR1 is SEHNR and CDR2 is FQNEAQ (reference sequence). The trim removed 7 bases at V and 7 bases at J, leaving 17 bases unmatched. The CDR3 loop spans 18 amino acids.

The sample holds a few counts of this clonotype. The rearrangement joins TRBV28 to TRBJ2-4; 8 nucleotides match TRBD2. The CDR3 consists of 15 residues. From germline, CDR1 is MDHEN and CDR2 SYDVKM. The V segment lost 6 bases and the J segment 12 bases; nucleotides outside the gene matches: 16. The CDR3, as DNA: TGTGCCAGCAGGCCCCCCGGGGGGGGGTTATCCAATCAGTACTTC. Its protein is CASRPPGGGLSNQYF.

This clonotype has just a few counts. CDR3 in DNA: TGCAGTGCTCCTCGGGGGGCCAGGTCCTACAATGAGCAGTTCTTC. Protein: CSAPRGARSYNEQFF. The chain has TRBV20-1 and TRBJ2-1, with D possibly matching TRBD2 (7 bases). The CDR3 has 15 amino acids. Germline V CDR1 and CDR2: DFQATT, SNEGSKA (reference sequence). V lost 5 bases and J lost 1, with 15 bases in between.

This clonotype occurred many times. The rearrangement uses TRBV6-2 or TRBV6-3 and TRBJ2-5, with 10 nucleotides matching TRBD2. The CDR3 totals 14 residues. J lost 5 bases, V lost 5 bases, and 5 bases had no gene match. Germline V gene lookup returns CDR1 MNHEY and CDR2 SVGEGT. This CDR3 reads CASSHGTSVETQYF. The DNA for the CDR3 is TGTGCCAGCAGTCATGGGACTAGCGTTGAGACCCAGTACTTC.

This clonotype was recorded at least ten times. V and J are TRBV13 and TRBJ2-7; D may correspond to TRBD1 or TRBD2 (5 bases each). CDR1 PRHDT and CDR2 FYEKMQ come from the germline V gene (reference sequence). Trimming shortened V by 4 bases and J by 0 bases, and 16 bases separated the two germline ends. The CDR3 runs 16 residues. CDR3 sequence: CASSSTGTPSSYEQYF. The CDR3 DNA is TGTGCCAGCAGCTCAACCGGGACCCCCAGCTCCTACGAGCAGTACTTC.

Ten or more counts support this clonotype. V and J are TRBV11-3 and TRBJ1-2; weak D call: TRBD1 (6 bases). CDR3 length: 15 amino acids. The germline gives CDR1 SGHNT, CDR2 YENEEA. Trimming left V 4 bases short and J 7 bases short, with 19 bases between. CDR3 sequence reads: CASSSGGRDGGGYTF. Written as DNA, the CDR3 is TGTGCCAGCAGCTCTGGGGGCAGGGATGGAGGTGGCTACACCTTC.

Many counts were recorded for this clonotype. The rearrangement links TRBV12-3 or TRBV12-4 to TRBJ2-3; no definite D call. The CDR3 totals 13 residues. Trimming took 2 bases from V and 6 from J, leaving 9 bases between them. CDR3 region: CASSLRRSDTQYF. The CDR3 nucleotides are TGTGCCAGCAGTTTAAGGAGATCGGATACGCAGTATTTT.

This clonotype was detected ten times or more. V is TRBV28 and J is TRBJ2-5; possibly TRBD1 or TRBD2 for D (6 bases each). This CDR3 spans 15 amino acids. Germline CDR1 reads MDHEN; CDR2 reads SYDVKM. V lost 7 bases and J 5 bases, leaving 20 bases between the germline ends. The CDR3 is CASKVLGGEMETQYF. CDR3 sequence (DNA): TGTGCCAGCAAAGTGCTCGGGGGCGAAATGGAGACCCAGTACTTC. The complete variable domain, with remaining parts taken from reference TRBV28 and TRBJ2-5, reads DVKVTQSSRYLVKRTGEKVFLECVQDMDHENMFWYRQDPGLGLRLIYFSYDVKMKEKGDIPEGYSVSREKKERFSLILESASTNQTSMYLCASKVLGGEMETQYFGPGTRLLVL.

The chain is built from TRBV19 and TRBJ1-3; 9 bases are a match to TRBD1. CDR3 length equals 14 residues. Trimming removed 6 bases from V and 2 bases from J; junction bases left unmatched: 2. Germline V CDR1 and CDR2: LNHDA, SQIVND (reference sequence). In DNA form, the CDR3 reads TGTGCCAGTAGGAGACAGGGGGCTGGAAACACCATATATTTT. Protein sequence: CASRRQGAGNTIYF.

This clonotype was recorded at least ten times. The chain has TRBV28 and TRBJ2-7; 7 bases are shared with TRBD1. With 6 bases clipped from V and 3 bases from J, the junction kept 8 bases outside the gene matches. Germline V gene sequence: CDR1 MDHEN, CDR2 SYDVKM. The CDR3 is made up of 14 amino acids. CDR3 DNA sequence: TGTGCCAGCAGCATGCCGGGACAGATCTACGAGCAGTACTTC. Translating it yields CASSMPGQIYEQYF. The variable domain in full, with the rest retrieved from reference TRBV28 and TRBJ2-7, is DVKVTQSSRYLVKRTGEKVFLECVQDMDHENMFWYRQDPGLGLRLIYFSYDVKMKEKGDIPEGYSVSREKKERFSLILESASTNQTSMYLCASSMPGQIYEQYFGPGTRLTVT.

This clonotype was counted ten times or more. The chain employs TRBV27 and TRBJ2-3, with D perhaps assigned TRBD1 or TRBD2 (5 bases each). The ends were cut back, 4 bases at V and 6 bases at J, with 20 bases in the middle. The CDR3 has 16 residues. The germline V gene encodes CDR1 MNHEY and CDR2 SMNVEV (reference sequence). The CDR3 protein is CASSSGDGALWDTQYF. CDR3 nucleotides: TGTGCCAGCAGTTCCGGGGACGGAGCTTTATGGGATACGCAGTATTTT.

This clonotype was recorded a few times. This chain connects TRBV5-1 to TRBJ2-5, with TRBD2 identical over 10 bases. Trimming cost V 7 bases and J 1 base; bases outside gene matches: 7. This CDR3 comprises 15 residues. Germline V gives CDR1 SGHRS, CDR2 YFSETQ. The CDR3 here is CASGKRTSGQETQYF. The CDR3, as DNA: TGCGCCAGCGGAAAGAGGACTAGCGGCCAAGAGACCCAGTACTTC. Variable domain in full (rest from reference TRBV5-1 and TRBJ2-5): KAGVTQTPRYLIKTRGQQVTLSCSPISGHRSVSWYQQTPGQGLQFLFEYFSETQRNKGNFPGRFSGRQFSNSRSEMNVSTLELGDSALYLCASGKRTSGQETQYFGPGTRLLVL.

In this sample, this clonotype turned up many times. The rearrangement uses TRBV7-8 and TRBJ2-7, with D unresolved. Per germline, CDR1 SGHVS and CDR2 FQNEAQ. V was trimmed by 5 bases and J by 6 bases, leaving 23 bases between them. This CDR3 is built from 16 residues. The CDR3 spells CASSPMIVTPGGEQYF. CDR3 sequence (DNA): TGTGCCAGCAGCCCAATGATAGTGACACCCGGCGGCGAGCAGTACTTC.

This clonotype was seen ten or more times. The chain has TRBV18 and TRBJ2-7; the D gene is possibly TRBD1 (6 bases). Per germline, CDR1 KGHSH and CDR2 LQKENI. Trimming stripped 3 bases from V and 7 bases from J, with 13 bases between. The CDR3 length is 13 residues. CDR3 DNA: TGTGCCAGCTCACCGGACAGCTGGGAAGAGCAGTACTTC. It specifies CASSPDSWEEQYF.

This clonotype occurred many times. The genes are TRBV5-1 and TRBJ1-4; no definite D call. Germline V gene sequence: CDR1 SGHRS, CDR2 YFSETQ. V lost 7 bases and J lost 6, with 13 bases in between. There are 13 residues in the CDR3. The CDR3 region has the DNA TGCGCCAGCCGTTCAGAGGGATATGAAAAACTGTTTTTT. Translating it yields CASRSEGYEKLFF.

V gene TRBV10-3 combines with J gene TRBJ2-3; the D gene is possibly TRBD2 (5 bases). CDR1 ENHRY and CDR2 SYGVKD come from the germline V gene. V gave up 0 bases and J gave up 2 bases, with 9 bases separating them. There are 15 residues in the CDR3. The CDR3 loop is CAISESRSDTDTQYF. CDR3 nucleotides: TGTGCCATCAGTGAGTCGCGTAGCGACACAGATACGCAGTATTTT.

The chain joins TRBV27 to TRBJ2-2; no reliable D call. V shed 6 bases and J shed 1 base, with 9 bases lying between them. The germline V gene encodes CDR1 MNHEY and CDR2 SMNVEV (reference sequence). The CDR3 spans 14 residues. The CDR3 sequence is CASRNRGNTGELFF. For the CDR3, the DNA is TGTGCCAGCAGGAATAGAGGGAACACCGGGGAGCTGTTTTTT.

This clonotype was recorded many times. V is TRBV7-9 and J is TRBJ2-1; D is ambiguous. The germline CDR1 and CDR2 sequences are SEHNR and FQNEAQ (reference sequence). The CDR3 extends over 15 amino acids. V was pared by 1 base and J by 6 bases, with 13 bases between. Here the CDR3 reads CASSLVGNSGNEQFF. CDR3 DNA sequence: TGTGCCAGCAGCTTAGTGGGTAATTCCGGCAATGAGCAGTTCTTC. Using reference TRBV7-9 and TRBJ2-1 for the parts outside the CDR3, the full variable domain is DTGVSQNPRHKITKRGQNVTFRCDPISEHNRLYWYRQTLGQGPEFLTYFQNEAQLEKSRLLSDRFSAERPKGSFSTLEIQRTEQGDSAMYLCASSLVGNSGNEQFFGPGTRLTVL.

The table lists this clonotype with many counts. The rearrangement joins TRBV2 to TRBJ2-1, with D maybe TRBD2 (5 bases). V lost 2 bases and J 8 bases, leaving 13 bases between the germline ends. Germline CDR1 reads SNHLY; CDR2 reads FYNNEI. This CDR3 is built from 14 residues. The CDR3 here is CASSESWGADEQFF. The CDR3, as DNA: TGTGCCAGCAGTGAATCCTGGGGAGCAGATGAGCAGTTCTTC.